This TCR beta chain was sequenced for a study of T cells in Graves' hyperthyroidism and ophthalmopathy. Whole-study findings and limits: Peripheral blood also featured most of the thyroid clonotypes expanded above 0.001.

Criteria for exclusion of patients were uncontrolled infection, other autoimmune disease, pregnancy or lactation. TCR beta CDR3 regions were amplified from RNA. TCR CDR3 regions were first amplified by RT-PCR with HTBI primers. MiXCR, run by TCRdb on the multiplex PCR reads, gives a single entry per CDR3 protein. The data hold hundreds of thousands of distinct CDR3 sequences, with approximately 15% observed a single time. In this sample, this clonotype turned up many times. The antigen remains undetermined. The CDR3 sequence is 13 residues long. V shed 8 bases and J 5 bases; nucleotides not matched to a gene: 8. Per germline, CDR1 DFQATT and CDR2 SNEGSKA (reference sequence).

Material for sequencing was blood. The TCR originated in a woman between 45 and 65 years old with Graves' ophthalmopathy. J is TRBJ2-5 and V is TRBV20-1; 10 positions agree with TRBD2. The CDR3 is CSRSGRASETQYF. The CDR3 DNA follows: TGCAGTCGAAGCGGGAGGGCGAGTGAGACCCAGTACTTC.